Presented here are 19 T cell receptor beta chains from one specimen sequenced in a study of T-cell reconstitution after alpha-beta-depleted transplantation in children. As it was prepared, the TCRbeta library received unique molecular identifiers. TCRdb analysed the PCR reads with MiXCR anew, one entry per CDR3 protein. The sample includes around 700,000 distinct CDR3 sequences, 13% of them seen just once. The source material was PBMCs, sampled before TCRalphabeta/CD19-depleted stem cell transplant. All receptors derive from a girl aged 2 to 10 with congenital amegakaryocytic thrombocytopenia, due to receive a stem cell transplant.

This clonotype was counted a few times. The chain has TRBV5-1 and TRBJ2-1; no clear D gene. Germline V gene lookup returns CDR1 SGHRS and CDR2 YFSETQ. The V and J ends lost 0 bases and 10 bases respectively, with 8 bases between them. The CDR3 runs to 12 residues. CDR3 in amino acids: CASSLGPPEQFF. The CDR3 nucleotides read TGCGCCAGCAGCTTGGGACCCCCCGAGCAGTTCTTC.

This clonotype has a handful of counts. The rearrangement links TRBV7-9 to TRBJ2-3, with no clear D. CDR1 is SEHNR, CDR2 FQNEAQ, per germline (reference sequence). The CDR3 has 15 residues. Trimming cost V 4 bases and J 4 bases, with 15 bases left between them. The CDR3 spells CASSYVRVRADTQYF. In nucleotides, the CDR3 is TGTGCCAGCAGCTACGTCCGGGTTCGGGCAGATACGCAGTATTTT.

This clonotype was observed at least ten times. The chain joins TRBV7-2 to TRBJ2-7; weak D call: TRBD1 (6 bases). Germline assignment: CDR1 SGHTA and CDR2 FQGNSA. V was pared by 3 bases and J by 6 bases, with 9 bases between. This CDR3 contains 12 residues. The CDR3 DNA reads TGTGCCAGCAGCTTTACAGGGACCGAGCAGTACTTC. Translation gives CASSFTGTEQYF.

The CDR3: CASSFHLGSTEAFF. The DNA of the CDR3 is TGTGCCAGCAGTTTCCATTTGGGGAGCACTGAAGCTTTCTTT. The chain couples TRBV12-3 or TRBV12-4 to TRBJ1-1, with D hard to call. CDR3 size: 14 residues. Trimming removed 3 bases from V and 4 bases from J, with 12 bases in between.

V is TRBV27 and J is TRBJ2-7, with a tentative D call TRBD1 (6 bases). The CDR3 consists of 14 residues. V gave up 7 bases and J gave up 0 bases, with 13 bases separating them. Germline V gene sequence: CDR1 MNHEY, CDR2 SMNVEV (reference sequence). The chain's CDR3 is CASKWGQSSYEQYF. CDR3 nucleotide sequence: TGTGCCAGCAAATGGGGGCAGTCCTCCTACGAGCAGTACTTC.

The sample holds many counts of this clonotype. The chain uses TRBV10-3 and TRBJ2-6; D uncertain. CDR1 is ENHRY and CDR2 is SYGVKD in the germline V gene. There are 19 residues in the CDR3. Trimming took 0 bases from V and 0 from J, leaving 15 bases between them. CDR3 residues: CAISESSGRTSSGANVLTF. As DNA, the CDR3 is TGTGCCATCAGTGAGTCCTCTGGCCGGACGAGCTCTGGGGCCAACGTCCTGACTTTC.

This clonotype occurred a few times. The V gene is TRBV5-1, the J gene TRBJ2-3; D possibly matches TRBD1 or TRBD2 (6 bases each). The CDR3 totals 18 residues. V lost 0 bases, J lost 1 base, and 18 bases lay in between. Germline V gives CDR1 SGHRS, CDR2 YFSETQ. CDR3 nucleotide sequence: TGCGCCAGCAGCTTGGTTGTGACCGGGGGCTTCGGCACAGATACGCAGTATTTT. Protein sequence: CASSLVVTGGFGTDTQYF.

This clonotype has a handful of counts. This sequence joins TRBV5-1 and TRBJ2-7; 10 bases map to TRBD1. The CDR3 runs 14 residues. Per the germline V gene, CDR1 is SGHRS and CDR2 is YFSETQ. V was clipped by 1 base and J by 6 bases; unmatched bases: 4. The CDR3 loop reads CASSLSGTGVEQYF. The CDR3 coding sequence is TGCGCCAGCAGCTTGTCAGGGACAGGGGTCGAGCAGTACTTC.

In the case of this clonotype: A read error may explain this, as a much larger clone is one base away. The rearrangement uses TRBV28 and TRBJ1-6; D may be TRBD1 (5 bases). The CDR3 is 17 amino acids. Per the germline V gene, CDR1 is MDHEN and CDR2 is SYDVKM. The CDR3 DNA reads TGTGCCAGCAGCCTCCGGGACTCTGGGCGATATAATTCACCCCTCTACTTT. Translated, it gives CASSLRDSGRYNSPLYF.

The chain uses TRBV6-5 and TRBJ2-7, with a tentative D call TRBD2 (5 bases). Trimming removed 0 bases at V and 8 bases at J, with 14 bases between. This CDR3 has 14 amino acids. CDR1 MNHEY and CDR2 SVGAGI come from the germline V gene. The CDR3 here is CASSYSIRESQQYF. As DNA, the CDR3 is TGTGCCAGCAGTTACTCGATTAGGGAGTCACAGCAGTACTTC.

There are many counts of this clonotype. The chain is built from TRBV29-1 and TRBJ2-5, with a possible D match to TRBD2 (6 bases). Germline lookup yields CDR1 SQVTM and CDR2 ANQGSEA. The CDR3 is 12 residues long. The V end was cut by 7 bases, the J end by 2 bases, with 11 bases between. CDR3 in amino acids: CSGGDGQETQYF. DNA of the CDR3: TGCAGCGGCGGGGACGGTCAAGAGACCCAGTACTTC.

This clonotype was picked up many times. This chain's CDR3 is CASSLGSERTDTQYF. The CDR3 DNA follows: TGCGCCAGCAGCTTGGGTAGCGAACGCACAGATACGCAGTATTTT. The chain is built from TRBV5-1 and TRBJ2-3; the D gene is possibly TRBD2 (5 bases). The CDR3 consists of 15 residues. Germline V gives CDR1 SGHRS, CDR2 YFSETQ. V dropped 0 bases and J dropped 1 base, with 9 bases sitting between them.

V is TRBV5-5 and J is TRBJ2-4; D possibly corresponds to TRBD2 (6 bases). V gave up 4 bases and J gave up 10 bases, with 18 bases separating them. The germline V gene encodes CDR1 SGHKS and CDR2 YYEKEE (reference sequence). This CDR3 comprises 14 residues. CDR3 coding DNA: TGTGCCAGCAGCCCCCAGGAGGGGCCGCTGATTCAGTACTTC. Residues: CASSPQEGPLIQYF.

This clonotype was seen more than once but under ten times. The chain has TRBV18 and TRBJ2-1; the match to TRBD1 covers 7 bases. V shed 4 bases, J shed 6 bases, and the junction held 6 bases outside the gene matches. Germline lookup yields CDR1 KGHSH and CDR2 LQKENI. The CDR3 has 14 amino acids. In DNA, the CDR3 is TGTGCCAGCTCACGGGACAGCTCTCCCAATGAGCAGTTCTTC. It is translated as CASSRDSSPNEQFF.

This clonotype showed up just a few times. The V gene is TRBV2, the J gene TRBJ2-2; D not resolved. Per germline, CDR1 SNHLY and CDR2 FYNNEI. V shed 7 bases and J shed 2 bases, with 11 bases lying between them. CDR3 length: 14 residues. The chain's CDR3 is CASIRAPNTGELFF. CDR3 bases: TGTGCCAGCATTCGGGCGCCAAACACCGGGGAGCTGTTTTTT.

CDR3: CASSPDPRYVIHNEQFF. Written as DNA, the CDR3 is TGTGCCAGCAGCCCCGACCCTAGGTATGTCATCCACAATGAGCAGTTCTTC. The chain has TRBV3-1 and TRBJ2-1; D unclear. Trimming took 4 bases from V and 5 from J, leaving 21 bases between them. The germline CDR1 and CDR2 sequences are LGHDT and YNNKEL (reference sequence). This CDR3 region has 17 residues.

This clonotype has ten or more counts. V and J are TRBV20-1 and TRBJ1-6; the match to TRBD1 covers 8 bases. CDR1 DFQATT and CDR2 SNEGSKA come from the germline V gene (reference sequence). Trimming took 6 bases from V and 9 from J; bases not matched to a gene: 13. This CDR3 region has 15 residues. The CDR3 loop reads CSALGTGLSGSPLHF. DNA for the CDR3: TGCAGTGCCCTCGGGACAGGCTTGTCGGGTTCACCCCTCCACTTT.

The V gene is TRBV7-9, the J gene TRBJ2-2; D uncertain. This CDR3 has 15 amino acids. Deletions cut 1 base from V and 7 bases from J, with 13 bases between. Germline V lookup: CDR1 SEHNR, CDR2 FQNEAQ (reference sequence). The DNA of the CDR3 is TGTGCCAGCAGCTTAGTGGTGGGCCCGGACGGGGAGCTGTTTTTT. Its protein product is CASSLVVGPDGELFF.

As to this clonotype: This may come from a read error, since a much larger clone is one base off. CDR3 sequence reads: CASSLEKVTDTQYF. The CDR3 coding sequence is TGTGCCAGCAGTTTAGAGAAAGTCACAGATACGCAGTATTTT. The gene calls are TRBV27 and TRBJ2-3, with D hard to call. Germline lookup yields CDR1 MNHEY and CDR2 SMNVEV (reference sequence). V lost 2 bases and J lost 2, with 8 bases in between. CDR3 length: 14 amino acids.